This TCR beta chain was sequenced for a study of shared clonotypes between healthy human individuals. The wider study: Per donor, CD8 memory used one plate, CD8 naive used two, CD4 memory used three and CD4 naive used three.

Here immunoSEQ multiplex PCR was the method, and the copy in TCRdb shows in-frame clones only, minus some. In the table there are approximately 1,500,000 clones, under 99% of which are singletons. Concerning this clone: Its target is unknown.

V lost 5 bases to trimming and J lost 4 bases, with 14 bases between them. From germline, CDR1 is SSHAT and CDR2 FNYEAQ (reference sequence). CDR3 length: 14 amino acids. Nashville, Tennessee was home to all donors, each a Caucasian adult. The study, taken as a whole, reports: Relative to memory subsets, naive subsets generally showed larger estimated richness.

The V gene is TRBV7-7, the J gene TRBJ2-5; a possible D gene is TRBD1 (6 bases). The source material was naive CD4+ T cells sorted from blood. Stated subset: CD45RA+ positively selected. The sequence was obtained from a man aged 25-45 years in good health. The chain's CDR3 is CASSPRGGRETQYF. As DNA, the CDR3 is TGTGCCAGCAGCCCGCGAGGGGGACGAGAGACCCAGTACTTC.